The T cell receptor beta chain described here comes from a study of identical twins. This clonotype was observed a handful of times. MiXCR was run by TCRdb on the 5' RACE reads, yielding one entry per CDR3 protein. The sample includes under 900,000 distinct CDR3 sequences, about 18% of them seen just once. Germline V gene sequence: CDR1 SEHNR, CDR2 FQNEAQ (reference sequence). J lost 4 bases, V lost 4 bases, and 5 bases had no gene match. This CDR3 is built from 15 residues. These same data were also listed under a study on T cells expressing NK-cell markers.

Specimen: PBMCs. The chain combines TRBV7-9 with TRBJ2-2, with 8 bases matching TRBD2. This TCR was recovered from a woman younger than 30 in good health. CDR3 amino acids: CASSSQRERTGELFF. The CDR3 DNA follows: TGTGCCAGCAGCTCCCAGCGGGAGCGCACCGGGGAGCTGTTTTTT.